This T cell receptor (beta chain) is from a study of a mutant IDH1 vaccine in newly diagnosed glioma. Study information: Treated patients, about 60% male and 37.5% female, averaged approximately 40 years of age.

The time point here: baseline, week 1 (first vaccination visit). Indicated treatment: pre-vaccination baseline after standard-of-care therapy. New WHO grade 3 or 4 IDH1-mutant, ATRX-lost astrocytomas were present in all donors. With 5 bases clipped from V and 1 base from J, the junction kept 7 bases outside the gene matches. This CDR3 is 15 amino acids long. In germline, CDR1 is SEHNR, CDR2 FQNEAQ (reference sequence). Here immunoSEQ multiplex PCR was the method, and the copy in TCRdb shows in-frame clones only, minus some. Counted here are tens of thousands of clones, 60% to 80% occurring once; the ten biggest clones make up approximately 9%.

The sample here was PBMCs, taken from a glioma patient treated with radiotherapy, temozolomide or both. The rearrangement uses TRBV7-9 and TRBJ2-5; 7 bases map to TRBD1. This sequence originates from a man aged 35 to 55 with glioma. Some clones in this sample may be carry-over from other donors' samples. CDR3 DNA sequence: TGTGCCAGCAGCAGAAAGGGGGCGACCCAAGAGACCCAGTACTTC. Its protein product is CASSRKGATQETQYF.